This T cell receptor beta chain was identified during a study of T cell changes during pregnancy in multiple sclerosis (dated by TCRdb to 2018 to 2020). In the study overall: The study looked at changes in the T cell repertoire across pregnancy in women with multiple sclerosis.

To prepare the library, the immunoSEQ multiplex PCR assay was applied. TCRdb mirrors the immuneACCESS table, restricted to in-frame sequences. Some clones are absent from its copies; in checked studies, under half trace to an unresolved V gene, and the reason for the others is unknown. This sample has approximately 52,000 clones in its table, and 85% to 95% of those were observed once. Roughly 0.23% of the sample comes from the top ten. Counted from cysteine to phenylalanine, this CDR3 has 14 amino acids. Only CDR3 DNA remains: 42 bases, in frame from the first base. V trim: 0 bases; J trim: 4 bases; unmatched bases: 3. CDR1 and CDR2 (SGHTS, YDEGEE) derive from the germline V gene. The sample holds one count of this clone. What this receptor recognizes is not known. No base quality information exists; no much larger clone differs at one position.

The sequenced sample was CD4+ T cells from peripheral blood mononuclear cells, obtained in the third trimester of pregnancy. This receptor was identified in a female donor with multiple sclerosis, enrolled in a pregnancy study. The chain joins TRBV5-8 to TRBJ1-2; the junction holds 7 bases that match TRBD1. The nucleotide sequence reads TGTGCCAGCAGCTTGGCCCCAGGGGGCTATGGCTACACCTTC. This encodes CASSLAPGGYGYTF.